This record covers a single T cell receptor (beta chain). No antigen is known for it. This sample is drawn from a study of T cell responses to AZD1222 COVID-19 vaccine. Broader study findings: Spike-wide vaccine-associated CD4 TCRs dominated at 160-218 and 743-854. Spike-specific TCR breadth and depth rose after two AZD1222 doses. Possibly, clonal diversity was underestimated; donors were largely white British and included more females. Nearly half of spike-specific TCRs reportedly go after variant regions that carry no mutations.

Trimming shortened V by 6 bases and J by 6 bases, and 18 bases separated the two germline ends. This CDR3 is built from 15 residues. CDR1 and CDR2 (germline): KGHSH, LQKENI. The table came from immunoSEQ multiplex PCR; TCRdb's copy has only in-frame clones and leaves some out. This table has over 75,000 clones, around 88% appearing once. This chain joins TRBV18 and TRBJ1-5; D remains ambiguous. The source of this sequence is an adult who received the AZD1222 COVID-19 vaccine. The starting material was peripheral blood, obtained 28 days after the second AZD1222 dose. In DNA form, the CDR3 reads TGTGCCAGCTCTCTAGTCCAGGACGGAGGTCAGCCCCAGCATTTT. Protein: CASSLVQDGGQPQHF.